The clone carrying this TCR beta chain was observed a few times. Peripheral blood samples of roughly 9.8 milliliters were drawn from each donor. A second PCR, run for about 6 to 12 cycles, used a sample-barcoded 5' primer plus a J-beta primer mix. One entry per CDR3 protein results from TCRdb running MiXCR on the 5' RACE reads. The sample carries about 1.5 million distinct CDR3 sequences, 42% recorded once. This record belongs to a study of blood T cells in healthy people across ages. Sequencing was done on a sample of blood. This receptor was identified in a woman between 18 and 29 years old in good health.

Here the CDR3 reads CASSRGPLAGGFEQYF. The CDR3 region has the DNA TGTGCCAGCAGCCGTGGCCCTCTAGCGGGAGGGTTCGAGCAGTACTTC. The rearrangement joins TRBV3-1 to TRBJ2-7; 12 nucleotides line up with TRBD2. The CDR3 length is 16 residues. Germline CDR1 reads LGHDT; CDR2 reads YNNKEL (reference sequence). Trimming removed 4 bases from V and 6 bases from J; junction bases left unmatched: 10.